This T cell receptor beta chain was documented in a study of blood T cell repertoires in COVID-19. CDR3 length: 15 residues. Germline trimming cut 4 bases from V and 3 bases from J; bases unmatched to any gene: 6. The germline V gene encodes CDR1 SGDLS and CDR2 YYNGEE. Per the study methods: Estimated nucleated cell counts came from reference gene primer amplification. Data came from immunoSEQ multiplex PCR; TCRdb stores just in-frame clones and leaves some out. That table is the source of V, J and clone size, and D and trimming were worked out from the DNA. The top ten clones hold around 5.1% of a sample with some 330,000 clones, less than 90% of them seen once.

The chain couples TRBV9 to TRBJ1-1, with 10 nucleotides matching TRBD1. Specimen: PBMCs or T cells enriched from blood (not recorded which). The sequence was obtained from a woman in her forties or fifties who had recovered from COVID-19. The CDR3 is CASSTSGTGDTEAFF. As DNA, the CDR3 is TGTGCCAGCAGCACCTCCGGGACAGGGGACACTGAAGCTTTCTTT.